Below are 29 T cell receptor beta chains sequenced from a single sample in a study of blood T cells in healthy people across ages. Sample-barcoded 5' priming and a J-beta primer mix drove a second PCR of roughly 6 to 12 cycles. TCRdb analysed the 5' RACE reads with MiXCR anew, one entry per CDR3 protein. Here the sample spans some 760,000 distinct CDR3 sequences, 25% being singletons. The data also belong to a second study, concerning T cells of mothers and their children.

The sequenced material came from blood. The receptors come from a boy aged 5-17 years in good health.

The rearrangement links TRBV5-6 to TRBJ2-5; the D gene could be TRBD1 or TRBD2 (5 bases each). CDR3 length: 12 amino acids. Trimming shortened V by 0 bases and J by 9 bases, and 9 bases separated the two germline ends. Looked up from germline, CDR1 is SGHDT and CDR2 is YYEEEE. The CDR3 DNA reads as TGTGCCAGCAGCTTGGGAGGGGCTCCCCAGTACTTC. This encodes CASSLGGAPQYF.

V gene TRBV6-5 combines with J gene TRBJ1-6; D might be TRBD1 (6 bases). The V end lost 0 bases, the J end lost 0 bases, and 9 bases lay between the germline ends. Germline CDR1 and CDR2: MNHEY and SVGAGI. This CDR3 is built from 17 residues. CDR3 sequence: CASSYSGQSSYNSPLHF. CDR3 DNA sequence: TGTGCCAGCAGTTACTCGGGACAAAGCTCCTATAATTCACCCCTCCACTTT.

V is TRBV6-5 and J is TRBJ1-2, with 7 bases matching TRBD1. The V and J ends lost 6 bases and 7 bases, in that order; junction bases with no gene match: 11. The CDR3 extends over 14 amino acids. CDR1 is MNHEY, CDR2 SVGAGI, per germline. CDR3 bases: TGTGCCAGCAGAAACGGACAGGCCACGGGTGGCTACACCTTC. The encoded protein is CASRNGQATGGYTF.

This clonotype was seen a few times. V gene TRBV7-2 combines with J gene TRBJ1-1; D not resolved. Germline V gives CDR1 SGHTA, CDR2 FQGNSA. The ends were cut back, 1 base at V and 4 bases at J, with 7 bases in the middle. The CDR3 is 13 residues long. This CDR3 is CASSLEARTEAFF. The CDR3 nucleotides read TGTGCCAGCAGCTTAGAGGCCCGCACTGAAGCTTTCTTT.

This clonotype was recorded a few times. CDR3 DNA: TGTGCCAGCAGCCCTCAGGACAGGGGCGATACCGGGGAGCTGTTTTTT. This encodes CASSPQDRGDTGELFF. This chain links TRBV28 with TRBJ2-2; 9 positions match TRBD1. The V and J ends lost 6 bases and 5 bases, in that order; junction bases with no gene match: 10. Germline V gene data show CDR1 as MDHEN and CDR2 as SYDVKM. This CDR3 is 16 amino acids long.

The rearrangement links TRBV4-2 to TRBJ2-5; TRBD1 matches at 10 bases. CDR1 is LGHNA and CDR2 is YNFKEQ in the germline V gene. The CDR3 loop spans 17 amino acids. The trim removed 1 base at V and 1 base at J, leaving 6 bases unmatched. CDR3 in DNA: TGTGCCAGCAGCCAAGGGACAGGGGGATTATCCCAAGAGACCCAGTACTTC. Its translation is CASSQGTGGLSQETQYF.

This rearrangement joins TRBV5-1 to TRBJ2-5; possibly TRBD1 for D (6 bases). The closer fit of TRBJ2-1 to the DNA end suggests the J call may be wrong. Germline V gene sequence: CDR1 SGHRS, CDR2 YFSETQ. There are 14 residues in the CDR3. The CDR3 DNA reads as TGCGCCAGCAGCTTGCAGGGGCAATGGGATGAGCAGTTCTTC. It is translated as CASSLQGQWDEQFF.

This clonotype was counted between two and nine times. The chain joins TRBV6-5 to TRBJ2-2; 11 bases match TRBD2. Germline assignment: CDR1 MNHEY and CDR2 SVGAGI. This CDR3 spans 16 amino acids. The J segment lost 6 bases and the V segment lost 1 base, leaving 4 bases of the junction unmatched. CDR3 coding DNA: TGTGCCAGCAGTTACTTAGCGGGGGGGCTATCCGGGGAGCTGTTTTTT. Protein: CASSYLAGGLSGELFF.

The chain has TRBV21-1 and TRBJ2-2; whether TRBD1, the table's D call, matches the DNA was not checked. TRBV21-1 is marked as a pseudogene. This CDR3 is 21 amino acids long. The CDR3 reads CASREHQALRGSETNTGELFF. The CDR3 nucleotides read TGTGCCAGCAGGGAACACCAGGCGCTGCGGGGATCCGAGACGAACACCGGGGAGCTGTTTTTT.

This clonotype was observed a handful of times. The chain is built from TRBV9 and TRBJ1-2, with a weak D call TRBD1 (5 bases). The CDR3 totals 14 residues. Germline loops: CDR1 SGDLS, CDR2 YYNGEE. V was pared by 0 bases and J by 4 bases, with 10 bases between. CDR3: CASSVGGTAYGYTF. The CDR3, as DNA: TGTGCCAGCAGCGTAGGTGGGACGGCCTATGGCTACACCTTC.

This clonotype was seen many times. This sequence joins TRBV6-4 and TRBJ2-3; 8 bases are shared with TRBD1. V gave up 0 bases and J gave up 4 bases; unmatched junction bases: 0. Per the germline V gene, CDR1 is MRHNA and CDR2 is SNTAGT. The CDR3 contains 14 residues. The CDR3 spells CASSDSQGADTQYF. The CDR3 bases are TGTGCCAGCAGTGACTCACAGGGGGCAGATACGCAGTATTTT.

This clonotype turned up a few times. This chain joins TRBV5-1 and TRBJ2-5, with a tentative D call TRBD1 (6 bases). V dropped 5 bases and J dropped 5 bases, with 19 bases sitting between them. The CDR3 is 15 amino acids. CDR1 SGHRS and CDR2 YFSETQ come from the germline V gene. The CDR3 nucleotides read TGCGCCAGCAGTTGGAATACAGGGAAAGTGGAGACCCAGTACTTC. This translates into CASSWNTGKVETQYF.

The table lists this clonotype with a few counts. The CDR3 spells CSVRGQGGGTDTQYF. Here the CDR3 DNA reads TGCAGCGTTAGGGGACAGGGAGGGGGCACAGATACGCAGTATTTT. The chain uses TRBV29-1 and TRBJ2-3; 9 positions agree with TRBD1. Germline CDR1 reads SQVTM; CDR2 reads ANQGSEA. Trimming at V came to 5 bases and at J to 1 base, leaving 7 bases not matched to a gene. The CDR3 sequence is 15 residues long.

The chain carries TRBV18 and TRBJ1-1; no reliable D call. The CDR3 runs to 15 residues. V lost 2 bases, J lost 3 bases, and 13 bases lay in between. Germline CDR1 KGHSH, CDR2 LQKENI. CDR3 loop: CASSPVNRIDTEAFF. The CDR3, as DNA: TGTGCCAGCTCACCAGTTAACAGAATAGACACTGAAGCTTTCTTT.

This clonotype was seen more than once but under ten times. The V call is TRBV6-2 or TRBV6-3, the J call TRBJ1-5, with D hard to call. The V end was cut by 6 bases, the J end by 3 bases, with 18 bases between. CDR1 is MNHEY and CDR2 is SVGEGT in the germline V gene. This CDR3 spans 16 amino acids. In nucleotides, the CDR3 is TGTGCCAGCAGAACTCCAGACGGAACCCTCAATCAGCCCCAGCATTTT. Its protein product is CASRTPDGTLNQPQHF.

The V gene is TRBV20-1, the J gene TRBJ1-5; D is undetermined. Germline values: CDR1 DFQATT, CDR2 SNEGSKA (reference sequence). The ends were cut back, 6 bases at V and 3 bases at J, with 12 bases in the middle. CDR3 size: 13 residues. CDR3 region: CSALGGPNQPQHF. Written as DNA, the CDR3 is TGCAGTGCCCTGGGTGGGCCCAATCAGCCCCAGCATTTT.

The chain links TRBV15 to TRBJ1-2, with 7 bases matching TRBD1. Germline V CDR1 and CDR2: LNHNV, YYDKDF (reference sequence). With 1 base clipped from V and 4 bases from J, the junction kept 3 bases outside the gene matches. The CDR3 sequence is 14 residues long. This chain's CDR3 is CATSRVAGGYGYTF. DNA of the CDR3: TGTGCCACCAGCAGAGTCGCAGGGGGCTATGGCTACACCTTC.

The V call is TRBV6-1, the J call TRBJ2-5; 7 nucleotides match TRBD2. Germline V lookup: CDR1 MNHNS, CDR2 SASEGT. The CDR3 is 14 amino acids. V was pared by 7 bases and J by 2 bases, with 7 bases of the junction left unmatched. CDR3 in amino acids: CASNRLASQETQYF. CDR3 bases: TGTGCCAGCAACCGACTAGCATCACAAGAGACCCAGTACTTC.

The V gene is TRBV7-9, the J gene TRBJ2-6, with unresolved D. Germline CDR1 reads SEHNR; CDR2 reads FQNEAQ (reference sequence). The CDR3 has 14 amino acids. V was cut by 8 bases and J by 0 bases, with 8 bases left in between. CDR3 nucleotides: TGTGCCAGCGGAGACTCCTCTGGGGCCAACGTCCTGACTTTC. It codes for CASGDSSGANVLTF.

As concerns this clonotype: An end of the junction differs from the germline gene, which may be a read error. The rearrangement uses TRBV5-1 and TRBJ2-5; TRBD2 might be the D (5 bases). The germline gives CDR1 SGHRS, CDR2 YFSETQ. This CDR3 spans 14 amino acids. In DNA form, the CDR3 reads TGTGCTAGCAGCCGCTTGGGGTATCAAGAGACCCAGTACTTC. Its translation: CASSRLGYQETQYF.

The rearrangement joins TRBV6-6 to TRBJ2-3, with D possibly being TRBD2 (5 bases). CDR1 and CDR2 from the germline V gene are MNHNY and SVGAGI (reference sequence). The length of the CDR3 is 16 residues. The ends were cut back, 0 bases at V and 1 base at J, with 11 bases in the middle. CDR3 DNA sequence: TGTGCCAGCAGTTACTCGGCTAGCTCCGGCACAGATACGCAGTATTTT. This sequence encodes CASSYSASSGTDTQYF.

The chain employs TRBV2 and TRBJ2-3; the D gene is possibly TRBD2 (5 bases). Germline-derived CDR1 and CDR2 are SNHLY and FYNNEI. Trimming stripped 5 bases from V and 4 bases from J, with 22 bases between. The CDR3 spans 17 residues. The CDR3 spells CASSRGSATLGADTQYF. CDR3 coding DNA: TGTGCCAGCAGTCGTGGGAGTGCCACCCTGGGCGCAGATACGCAGTATTTT.

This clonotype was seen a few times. Here the CDR3 reads CASSASTSAGGETQYF. DNA for the CDR3: TGTGCCAGCAGCGCATCCACTAGTGCCGGGGGAGAGACCCAGTACTTC. The genes are TRBV5-5 and TRBJ2-5; D perhaps matches TRBD2 (6 bases). V lost 4 bases, J lost 4 bases, and 20 bases lay in between. The CDR3 sequence is 16 residues long. The germline V gene has CDR1 SGHKS and CDR2 YYEKEE (reference sequence).

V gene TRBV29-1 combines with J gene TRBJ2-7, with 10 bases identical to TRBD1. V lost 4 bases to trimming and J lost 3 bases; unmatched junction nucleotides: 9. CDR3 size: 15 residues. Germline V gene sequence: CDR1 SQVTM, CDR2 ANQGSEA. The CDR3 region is CSVVLGDRGFYEQYF. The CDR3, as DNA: TGCAGCGTTGTCTTAGGGGACAGGGGTTTCTACGAGCAGTACTTC.

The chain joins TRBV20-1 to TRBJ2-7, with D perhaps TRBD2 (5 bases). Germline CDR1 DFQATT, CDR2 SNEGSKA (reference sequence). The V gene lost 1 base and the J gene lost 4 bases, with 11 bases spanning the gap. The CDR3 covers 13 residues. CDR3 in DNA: TGCAGTGCTAGAGGTACAGCGGATTACGAGCAGTACTTC. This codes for CSARGTADYEQYF.

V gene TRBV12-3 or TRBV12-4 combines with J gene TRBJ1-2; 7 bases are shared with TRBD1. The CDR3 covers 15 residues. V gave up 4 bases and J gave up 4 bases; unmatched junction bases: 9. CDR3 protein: CASSSDETGIYGYTF. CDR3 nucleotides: TGTGCCAGCAGTTCCGACGAGACAGGGATCTATGGCTACACCTTC.

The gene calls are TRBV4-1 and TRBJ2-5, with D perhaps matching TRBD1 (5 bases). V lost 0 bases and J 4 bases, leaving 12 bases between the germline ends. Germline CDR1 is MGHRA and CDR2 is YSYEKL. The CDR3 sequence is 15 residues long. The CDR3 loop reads CASSQEGAKPETQYF. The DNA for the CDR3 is TGCGCCAGCAGCCAAGAAGGGGCAAAGCCAGAGACCCAGTACTTC.

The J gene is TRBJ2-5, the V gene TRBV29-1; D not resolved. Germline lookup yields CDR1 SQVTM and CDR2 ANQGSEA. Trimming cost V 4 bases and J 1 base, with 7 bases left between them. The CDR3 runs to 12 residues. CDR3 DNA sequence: TGCAGCGTTGGGACCGCCCAAGAGACCCAGTACTTC. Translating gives CSVGTAQETQYF.

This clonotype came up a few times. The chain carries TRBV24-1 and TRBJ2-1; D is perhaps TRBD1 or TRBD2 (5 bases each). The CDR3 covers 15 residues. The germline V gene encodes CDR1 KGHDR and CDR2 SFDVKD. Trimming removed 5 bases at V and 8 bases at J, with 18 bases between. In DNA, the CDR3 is TGTGCCACCAGTGCGGGGCCGGCTGGGGTGGATGAGCAGTTCTTC. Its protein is CATSAGPAGVDEQFF.